Below are 10 T cell receptor beta chains sequenced from a single sample in a study of identical twins. TCRdb itself ran the 5' RACE reads through MiXCR, one entry per CDR3 protein. The sample yields 540,000 or so distinct CDR3 sequences, approximately 20% seen once. The sample was also linked to a second study, of yellow fever vaccine responses in identical twins.

Sequencing input: CD4+ T cells sorted from blood. These receptor sequences come from a woman aged 18-29 years in good health.

In this sample, this clonotype turned up a few times. The gene calls are TRBV6-5 and TRBJ2-1; D remains ambiguous. The V end was cut by 4 bases, the J end by 6 bases, with 10 bases between. The CDR3 loop spans 13 amino acids. The germline V gene has CDR1 MNHEY and CDR2 SVGAGI. The DNA for the CDR3 is TGTGCCAGCAGTTTAGACTTCTTCAATGAGCAGTTCTTC. Translating gives CASSLDFFNEQFF.

This clonotype was detected a few times. CDR3 region: CASRWGSTDTQYF. The CDR3 DNA sequence: TGTGCCAGCAGGTGGGGGAGCACAGATACGCAGTATTTT. The chain carries TRBV6-6 and TRBJ2-3; D tentatively fits TRBD1 or TRBD2 (5 bases each). Germline lookup yields CDR1 MNHNY and CDR2 SVGAGI (reference sequence). With 6 bases removed from V and 0 bases from J, the gap between germline ends came to 7 bases. This CDR3 is 13 amino acids long.

This clonotype was counted once. The chain combines TRBV9 with TRBJ2-3; a possible D gene is TRBD2 (7 bases). V lost 4 bases, J lost 3 bases, and 18 bases lay in between. Germline CDR1 reads SGDLS; CDR2 reads YYNGEE. CDR3 length equals 16 residues. CDR3 residues: CASSPPGLGGTDTQYF. The CDR3 DNA reads TGTGCCAGCAGCCCCCCCGGACTAGGGGGGACAGATACGCAGTATTTT.

This clonotype has more than one count but fewer than ten. The chain joins TRBV7-2 to TRBJ2-7; 7 bases fit TRBD2. The CDR3 is 15 amino acids. Germline CDR1 and CDR2: SGHTA and FQGNSA. J lost 3 bases, V lost 1 base, and 6 bases had no gene match. CDR3 bases: TGTGCCAGCAGCTTAGGTCGAACTAGCGACTACGAGCAGTACTTC. Translated: CASSLGRTSDYEQYF.

This clonotype was seen only once. Here the CDR3 reads CASSQGTGHSHSYNEQFF. The CDR3 bases are TGTGCCAGCAGCCAAGGGACAGGCCATTCTCACTCCTACAATGAGCAGTTCTTC. The gene calls are TRBV3-1 and TRBJ2-1, with 7 bases matching TRBD1. Trimming took 1 base from V and 0 from J; bases not matched to a gene: 9. Germline assignment: CDR1 LGHDT and CDR2 YNNKEL (reference sequence). The CDR3 consists of 18 residues.

The gene calls are TRBV18 and TRBJ2-7; 7 nucleotides line up with TRBD1. The trim removed 4 bases at V and 4 bases at J, leaving 4 bases unmatched. The CDR3 extends over 13 amino acids. CDR1 is KGHSH, CDR2 LQKENI, per germline. The CDR3 bases are TGTGCCAGCTCACGTAGACAGGGTTACGAGCAGTACTTC. Its translation: CASSRRQGYEQYF.

This clonotype was seen a few times. The rearrangement joins TRBV6-5 to TRBJ2-7, with unresolved D. Trimming took off 0 bases at V and 5 bases at J, with 17 bases between the two ends. The CDR3 totals 16 residues. Germline V gene sequence: CDR1 MNHEY, CDR2 SVGAGI. For the CDR3, the DNA is TGTGCCAGCAGTTACTCGATTGGGGTTGCGTCCCACGAGCAGTACTTC. It specifies CASSYSIGVASHEQYF.

This clonotype was seen a few times. V is TRBV4-2 and J is TRBJ2-2, with TRBD2 as a possible D gene (6 bases). Germline V lookup: CDR1 LGHNA, CDR2 YNFKEQ. The CDR3 has 15 amino acids. The V end lost 2 bases, the J end lost 2 bases, and 9 bases lay between the germline ends. CDR3 residues: CASSQRDFNTGELFF. The DNA for the CDR3 is TGTGCCAGCAGCCAACGGGACTTCAACACCGGGGAGCTGTTTTTT.

V and J are TRBV6-1 and TRBJ2-4, with TRBD1 matching over 10 bases. Germline CDR1 and CDR2: MNHNS and SASEGT. The CDR3 runs to 13 residues. V was clipped by 5 bases and J by 8 bases; unmatched bases: 3. CDR3 region: CASSRDRGYIQYF. CDR3 DNA: TGTGCCAGCAGTCGGGACAGGGGTTACATTCAGTACTTC.

There are a few counts of this clonotype. The chain couples TRBV24-1 to TRBJ2-7; D ambiguous. Germline CDR1 is KGHDR and CDR2 is SFDVKD. The CDR3 has 13 amino acids. V was cut by 2 bases and J by 0 bases, with 4 bases left in between. CDR3 bases: TGTGCCACCAGTGATTCCTTCTCCTACGAGCAGTACTTC. The encoded protein is CATSDSFSYEQYF.